This TCR beta chain was sequenced for a study of cytomegalovirus exposure and HLA in healthy donors. As to this clone: Its target is unknown. A read error may produce the germline difference seen at one junction end.

Primers included in the PCR were 60 Vbeta and 13 Jbeta primers. The table came from immunoSEQ multiplex PCR; TCRdb's copy has only in-frame clones and leaves some out. The sample records about 120,000 clones, around 81% being singletons. Whole-study results and caveats: Later genetic work tied a missense DCLRE1C variant to beta-chain V and J trimming.

The CDR3 runs 12 residues. Germline V gene sequence: CDR1 SEHNR, CDR2 FQNEAQ (reference sequence). The V call is TRBV7-9, the J call TRBJ2-1; D is uncertain. The origin of this receptor is a woman aged 25 to 45 in good health and CMV-seronegative. Material: PBMCs. The CDR3 is CSSSAIYNEQFF. In nucleotides, the CDR3 is TGTTCCAGCAGCGCGATCTACAATGAGCAGTTCTTC.